The 22 T cell receptor beta chains reported below all come from one sample, sequenced in a study of pediatric ulcerative colitis. TCRdb's table, derived via immunoSEQ multiplex PCR, lists solely in-frame clones and lacks some. The top ten clones hold roughly 5.2% of a sample with 55,000 to 80,000 clones, about 80% of them seen once. Sequenced sample: blood. All receptors derive from a boy younger than 18 with moderate ulcerative colitis.

The J gene is TRBJ1-1, the V gene TRBV25-1, with D possibly being TRBD1 (5 bases). CDR3 length: 13 residues. CDR1 is MGHDK, CDR2 SYGVNS, per germline. Deletions cut 4 bases from V and 3 bases from J, with 9 bases between. The CDR3 sequence: CASSVGGDTEAFF. The CDR3 DNA sequence: TGTGCCAGCAGTGTCGGGGGAGACACTGAAGCTTTCTTT.

For this clone: Its ends do not fully match the called genes, so a read error is possible. The chain joins TRBV2 to TRBJ2-7, with 9 nucleotides matching TRBD2. The CDR3 totals 11 residues. Germline-derived CDR1 and CDR2 are SNHLY and FYNNEI. As DNA, the CDR3 is TGTGCCAGCATCCTAGCGGGATTGACTTTCTTC. It specifies CASILAGLTFF.

J is TRBJ2-5 and V is TRBV5-4, with D possibly matching TRBD1 (6 bases). With 0 bases removed from V and 3 bases from J, the gap between germline ends came to 12 bases. This CDR3 has 15 residues. Germline V lookup: CDR1 SGHNT, CDR2 YYREEE (reference sequence). The DNA of the CDR3 is TGTGCCAGCAGCTTGGCCTTGGGGGCGGAAGAGACCCAGTACTTC. This translates into CASSLALGAEETQYF.

The table lists this clone with a count of one. This chain joins TRBV19 and TRBJ1-1, with a possible D match to TRBD1 (6 bases). Trimming took off 8 bases at V and 4 bases at J, with 11 bases between the two ends. The germline V gene encodes CDR1 LNHDA and CDR2 SQIVND (reference sequence). This CDR3 has 12 amino acids. DNA for the CDR3: TGTGCCAGTGAGACAGGCCGCACTGAAGCTTTCTTT. Translating it yields CASETGRTEAFF.

This chain uses TRBV6-1 with TRBJ2-7; 12 positions match TRBD2. Trimming cost V 6 bases and J 3 bases; bases outside gene matches: 0. CDR1 and CDR2 (germline): MNHNS, SASEGT. CDR3 length: 13 residues. The CDR3 protein is CASRLAGGYEQYF. In DNA, the CDR3 is TGTGCCAGCAGACTAGCGGGAGGCTACGAGCAGTACTTC.

This clone was observed a handful of times. The CDR3 loop reads CASSAGGRDTEAFF. Here the CDR3 DNA reads TGTGCCAGCAGCGCTGGGGGCAGGGACACTGAAGCTTTCTTT. The chain couples TRBV9 to TRBJ1-1; D is perhaps TRBD1 (6 bases). V lost 3 bases, J lost 3 bases, and 12 bases lay in between. The CDR3 sequence is 14 residues long. Germline assignment: CDR1 SGDLS and CDR2 YYNGEE.

This clone has more than one count but fewer than ten. The gene calls are TRBV4-2 and TRBJ1-1, with TRBD1 identical over 9 bases. The CDR3 consists of 15 residues. Germline V gene sequence: CDR1 LGHNA, CDR2 YNFKEQ. Germline trimming cut 3 bases from V and 3 bases from J; bases unmatched to any gene: 5. The CDR3 coding sequence is TGTGCCAGCAGCCATGGGACAGGGAGGTACACTGAAGCTTTCTTT. Translation gives CASSHGTGRYTEAFF.

The chain couples TRBV7-9 to TRBJ2-7; tentative D call: TRBD2 (5 bases). CDR3 length: 14 amino acids. Trimming removed 1 base at V and 3 bases at J, with 10 bases between. The germline V gene has CDR1 SEHNR and CDR2 FQNEAQ (reference sequence). The CDR3 sequence: CASSLGGSYYEQYF. Here the CDR3 DNA reads TGTGCCAGCAGCTTAGGCGGGTCCTACTACGAGCAGTACTTC.

This sequence joins TRBV5-4 and TRBJ1-1, with TRBD1 identical over 9 bases. Per germline, CDR1 SGHNT and CDR2 YYREEE (reference sequence). With V trimmed by 4 bases and J by 1 base, 5 bases remained unmatched. The CDR3 contains 15 residues. The DNA for the CDR3 is TGTGCCAGCAGCCCCGGGACAGGGAAGAACACTGAAGCTTTCTTT. Translating gives CASSPGTGKNTEAFF.

The genes are TRBV4-1 and TRBJ2-2; 9 bases agree with TRBD1. This CDR3 contains 18 residues. Trimming at V came to 1 base and at J to 0 bases, leaving 6 bases not matched to a gene. Germline CDR1 reads MGHRA; CDR2 reads YSYEKL. The CDR3 here is CASSQVRGQGTNTGELFF. CDR3 nucleotides: TGCGCCAGCAGCCAAGTTCGTGGACAGGGGACGAACACCGGGGAGCTGTTTTTT.

The chain recombines TRBV7-2 with TRBJ1-1, with D perhaps TRBD1 (5 bases). The germline V gene encodes CDR1 SGHTA and CDR2 FQGNSA. This CDR3 is built from 14 residues. Trimming shortened V by 5 bases and J by 3 bases, and 13 bases separated the two germline ends. The DNA for the CDR3 is TGTGCCAGCAGCCACGGGGGTTGGGACACTGAAGCTTTCTTT. This gives the protein CASSHGGWDTEAFF. Filled out from reference TRBV7-2 and TRBJ1-1, the complete variable domain reads GAGVSQSPSNKVTEKGKDVELRCDPISGHTALYWYRQSLGQGLEFLIYFQGNSAPDKSGLPSDRFSAERTGGSVSTLTIQRTQQEDSAVYLCASSHGGWDTEAFFGQGTRLTVV.

This clone was found once. The rearrangement joins TRBV5-1 to TRBJ1-3; D remains ambiguous. The CDR3 extends over 15 amino acids. The V and J ends lost 0 bases and 0 bases respectively, with 7 bases between them. Germline V CDR1 and CDR2: SGHRS, YFSETQ. The CDR3: CASSLEGSSGNTIYF. The CDR3 DNA is TGCGCCAGCAGCTTGGAAGGGAGCTCTGGAAACACCATATATTTT.

This clone was seen more than once but under ten times. The chain links TRBV28 to TRBJ1-1, with TRBD1 matching 8 bases. Looked up from germline, CDR1 is MDHEN and CDR2 is SYDVKM. V gave up 6 bases and J gave up 6 bases; unmatched junction bases: 9. The CDR3 has 14 amino acids. The CDR3 region is CASRAGGYRSEAFF. DNA for the CDR3: TGTGCCAGCAGAGCAGGGGGCTATAGGTCTGAAGCTTTCTTT.

The CDR3 DNA sequence: TGTGCCAGCAGCTTAGAAAGTAGGACTAGCGGGAGGAATGAGCAGTTCTTC. Amino acids: CASSLESRTSGRNEQFF. The chain links TRBV7-6 to TRBJ2-1; 14 bases map to TRBD2. After removal of 1 base from V and 7 bases from J, the junction contained 6 bases not matched to a gene. The CDR3 runs to 17 residues. The germline V gene has CDR1 SGHVS and CDR2 FNYEAQ.

V is TRBV19 and J is TRBJ1-3; 8 nucleotides agree with TRBD1. Germline loops: CDR1 LNHDA, CDR2 SQIVND (reference sequence). V shed 6 bases, J shed 4 bases, and the junction held 14 bases outside the gene matches. CDR3 length equals 17 residues. The DNA of the CDR3 is TGTGCCAGTAGGGGACAGGACGGACCAGGCCTCGGAAACACCATATATTTT. Amino acid sequence: CASRGQDGPGLGNTIYF.

This sequence joins TRBV12-5 and TRBJ1-1, with 7 bases that match TRBD1. Germline V gene sequence: CDR1 LGHNT, CDR2 FRNRAP. After removal of 0 bases from V and 3 bases from J, the junction contained 13 bases not matched to a gene. This CDR3 has 18 amino acids. CDR3 nucleotides: TGTGCTAGTGGTTTGGTACCCTTAGGGGGCGGGACGGACACTGAAGCTTTCTTT. It codes for CASGLVPLGGGTDTEAFF.

The rearrangement uses TRBV27 and TRBJ2-1; D is undetermined. The V gene's germline CDR1 is MNHEY and CDR2 SMNVEV (reference sequence). This CDR3 is built from 15 residues. V lost 4 bases, J lost 2 bases, and 12 bases lay in between. CDR3 sequence reads: CASSSLRGTYNEQFF. CDR3 sequence (DNA): TGTGCCAGCAGTTCCCTTCGCGGAACCTACAATGAGCAGTTCTTC.

J is TRBJ2-7 and V is TRBV5-4, with a weak D call TRBD2 (6 bases). Trimming took off 0 bases at V and 4 bases at J, with 11 bases between the two ends. Germline-derived CDR1 and CDR2 are SGHNT and YYREEE (reference sequence). This CDR3 has 14 residues. CDR3 nucleotides: TGTGCCAGCAGCTTGGGCGGGGCCGAGTACGAGCAGTACTTC. Translating it yields CASSLGGAEYEQYF.

The chain is built from TRBV6-5 and TRBJ1-5; TRBD1 might be the D (5 bases). The ends were cut back, 3 bases at V and 4 bases at J, with 7 bases in the middle. The CDR3 totals 13 residues. CDR1 and CDR2 from the germline V gene are MNHEY and SVGAGI. DNA of the CDR3: TGTGCCAGCAGTTATGGGGCTAATCAGCCCCAGCATTTT. It is translated as CASSYGANQPQHF.

This chain links TRBV14 with TRBJ2-1, with 8 bases that match TRBD2. Germline V gene data show CDR1 as SGHDN and CDR2 as FVKESK. Trimming removed 2 bases from V and 4 bases from J; junction bases left unmatched: 7. CDR3 length: 16 amino acids. The DNA of the CDR3 is TGTGCCAGCAGCCAACTCAGCGGGGGAGCTTACAATGAGCAGTTCTTC. Protein sequence: CASSQLSGGAYNEQFF.

In its sample, this clone was seen a few times. This CDR3 is CASSQAGLAGFDEQFF. In DNA, the CDR3 is TGTGCCAGCAGCCAAGCCGGACTAGCGGGGTTCGATGAGCAGTTCTTC. The gene calls are TRBV14 and TRBJ2-1; 12 positions agree with TRBD2. CDR1 is SGHDN, CDR2 FVKESK, per germline. J was trimmed by 8 bases and V by 1 base; bases with no gene match: 6. The CDR3 has 16 residues.

In this sample, this clone turned up a few times. CDR3 in amino acids: CASSYGRDGYTF. The CDR3 DNA is TGCGCCAGCAGTTATGGACGGGATGGCTACACCTTC. The J gene is TRBJ1-2, the V gene TRBV10-2; D not resolved. The CDR3 contains 12 residues. Trimming removed 5 bases from V and 6 bases from J, with 10 bases in between. Germline V gene data show CDR1 as WSHSY and CDR2 as SAAADI.